This T cell receptor (beta chain) was sequenced in a study of blood T cell repertoires in COVID-19. This clone has a handful of counts. Generated by immunoSEQ multiplex PCR, the TCRdb table keeps only in-frame clones and is missing some. The sample consists of roughly 240,000 clones, approximately 90% of them appearing once. The CDR3 consists of 13 residues. Trimming took off 4 bases at V and 7 bases at J, with 11 bases between the two ends. CDR1 is SGHTS, CDR2 YDEGEE, per germline. The gene calls are TRBV5-8 and TRBJ2-2; the D gene is possibly TRBD1 (5 bases). The receptor was isolated from a man aged 45-65 years who had been exposed to COVID-19. What was sequenced was PBMCs or T cells enriched from blood (not recorded which). The chain's CDR3 is CASSVQGYGELFF. The DNA for the CDR3 is TGTGCCAGCAGCGTTCAGGGATACGGGGAGCTGTTTTTT.